This passage covers 30 T cell receptor beta chains from one sample sequenced in a study of graft-versus-host responses after intestinal transplantation. Sequenced by immunoSEQ multiplex PCR; TCRdb stores in-frame clones only, minus some. Of 90,000 to 120,000 clones in the sample, 87% are singletons; the top ten hold around 0.73%. No antigen has been assigned to these receptors. This sample comprised unstimulated CD4+ T cells sorted from spleen or lymph node cells, obtained before transplant. These TCRs come from a human donor who was the organ donor for an intestinal transplant.

A single count supports this clone. The chain is built from TRBV29-1 and TRBJ1-2; the D is unclear. CDR3 size: 12 residues. The V end was cut by 4 bases, the J end by 1 base, with 7 bases between. Germline CDR1 and CDR2: SQVTM and ANQGSEA. The CDR3 region is CSVGEHNYGYTF. CDR3 in DNA: TGCAGCGTTGGGGAACATAACTATGGCTACACCTTC.

J is TRBJ2-2 and V is TRBV4-2; 13 bases line up with TRBD2. Germline values: CDR1 LGHNA, CDR2 YNFKEQ. The ends lost 0 bases at V and 7 bases at J; junction bases unmatched: 5. The CDR3 has 17 residues. Here the CDR3 reads CASSQDTSGRGDGELFF. The CDR3 DNA reads as TGTGCCAGCAGCCAAGACACTAGCGGGAGGGGGGACGGGGAGCTGTTTTTT.

In its sample, this clone was seen once. At the DNA level, this CDR3 is encoded by other sequences in the same sample as well. The chain uses TRBV19 and TRBJ1-2; 7 positions match TRBD1. CDR1 and CDR2 from the germline V gene are LNHDA and SQIVND (reference sequence). Trimming at V came to 6 bases and at J to 6 bases, leaving 4 bases not matched to a gene. The CDR3 contains 12 residues. DNA for the CDR3: TGTGCCAGTAGGACCGGGACAGATGGCTACACCTTC. Its translation is CASRTGTDGYTF.

This chain uses TRBV18 with TRBJ1-5; 7 positions agree with TRBD1. The trim removed 3 bases at V and 1 base at J, leaving 0 bases unmatched. Germline lookup yields CDR1 KGHSH and CDR2 LQKENI. The CDR3 sequence is 14 residues long. The CDR3 protein is CASSPGQSNQPQHF. CDR3 DNA sequence: TGTGCCAGCTCACCGGGACAGAGCAATCAGCCCCAGCATTTT.

V gene TRBV7-9 combines with J gene TRBJ2-7; the match to TRBD2 covers 9 bases. This CDR3 is 13 amino acids long. V shed 6 bases, J shed 1 base, and the junction held 1 base outside the gene matches. The germline gives CDR1 SEHNR, CDR2 FQNEAQ (reference sequence). CDR3: CASRRGGSYEQYF. CDR3 coding DNA: TGTGCCAGCAGGCGGGGGGGATCCTACGAGCAGTACTTC. Supplemented by reference TRBV7-9 and TRBJ2-7, the full variable domain reads DTGVSQNPRHKITKRGQNVTFRCDPISEHNRLYWYRQTLGQGPEFLTYFQNEAQLEKSRLLSDRFSAERPKGSFSTLEIQRTEQGDSAMYLCASRRGGSYEQYFGPGTRLTVT.

V is TRBV29-1 and J is TRBJ2-7; 10 bases line up with TRBD2. The germline gives CDR1 SQVTM, CDR2 ANQGSEA. The CDR3 is 12 amino acids. The V segment lost 5 bases and the J segment 4 bases; nucleotides outside the gene matches: 2. CDR3 region: CSVRTSGYEQYF. DNA of the CDR3: TGCAGCGTTCGGACTAGCGGTTACGAGCAGTACTTC.

The chain joins TRBV6-5 to TRBJ2-5; D ambiguous. The length of the CDR3 is 15 residues. Trimming left V 2 bases short and J 9 bases short, with 19 bases between. The germline CDR1 and CDR2 sequences are MNHEY and SVGAGI. CDR3 region: CASSYGSKPTGAQYF. For the CDR3, the DNA is TGTGCCAGCAGTTACGGGTCTAAACCGACTGGGGCCCAGTACTTC.

This chain joins TRBV6-4 and TRBJ2-1, with TRBD2 matching over 7 bases. In germline, CDR1 is MRHNA, CDR2 SNTAGT. This CDR3 spans 15 amino acids. Trimming took 0 bases from V and 2 from J; bases not matched to a gene: 1. CDR3 DNA: TGTGCCAGCAGTGACTCGGCGGGGGCCTACAATGAGCAGTTCTTC. This encodes CASSDSAGAYNEQFF.

This rearrangement joins TRBV2 to TRBJ2-2; tentatively, D is TRBD1 or TRBD2 (5 bases each). V shed 6 bases and J shed 0 bases, with 11 bases lying between them. Germline CDR1 is SNHLY and CDR2 is FYNNEI. The CDR3 spans 15 residues. Written as DNA, the CDR3 is TGTGCCAGCAGGTTGGGGGAAGCGAACACCGGGGAGCTGTTTTTT. Amino acid sequence: CASRLGEANTGELFF.

A few counts support this clone. The rearrangement uses TRBV7-2 and TRBJ2-7; weak D call: TRBD1 (6 bases). V dropped 4 bases and J dropped 6 bases, with 13 bases sitting between them. Germline V CDR1 and CDR2: SGHTA, FQGNSA. The CDR3 is 13 residues long. CDR3 nucleotides: TGTGCCAGCAGCTCACAACAGGGTATCGAGCAGTACTTC. Residues: CASSSQQGIEQYF.

The CDR3 spells CASSLTSGRAGDTQYF. The DNA for the CDR3 is TGTGCCAGCAGCTTAACTAGCGGGAGGGCGGGAGATACGCAGTATTTT. This chain joins TRBV7-8 and TRBJ2-3; the match to TRBD2 covers 13 bases. V was pared by 2 bases and J by 5 bases, with 4 bases of the junction left unmatched. Germline CDR1 is SGHVS and CDR2 is FQNEAQ. The CDR3 contains 16 residues.

The J gene is TRBJ2-5, the V gene TRBV7-2; 9 nucleotides line up with TRBD1. V shed 1 base and J 5 bases; nucleotides not matched to a gene: 8. This CDR3 has 16 residues. Germline V lookup: CDR1 SGHTA, CDR2 FQGNSA. In DNA, the CDR3 is TGTGCCAGCAGCTTAGTTTCGGGACAGGGTGGTGAGACCCAGTACTTC. Translation gives CASSLVSGQGGETQYF.

The V gene is TRBV6-4, the J gene TRBJ2-3; D possibly corresponds to TRBD1 (5 bases). This CDR3 is built from 14 residues. The V gene lost 4 bases and the J gene lost 6 bases, with 14 bases spanning the gap. Germline loops: CDR1 MRHNA, CDR2 SNTAGT. The CDR3 loop reads CASSAAAGPDTQYF. CDR3 nucleotide sequence: TGTGCCAGCAGTGCTGCGGCAGGGCCCGATACGCAGTATTTT.

The chain is built from TRBV2 and TRBJ1-4, with no clear D. The CDR3 totals 14 residues. V was clipped by 3 bases and J by 5 bases, with 10 bases between them. CDR1 is SNHLY, CDR2 FYNNEI, per germline. This chain's CDR3 is CASSDSPPNEKLFF. DNA for the CDR3: TGTGCCAGCAGTGATTCGCCACCGAATGAAAAACTGTTTTTT. Looking up the rest from reference TRBV2 and TRBJ1-4 gives the full variable domain: EPEVTQTPSHQVTQMGQEVILRCVPISNHLYFYWYRQILGQKVEFLVSFYNNEISEKSEIFDDQFSVERPDGSNFTLKIRSTKLEDSAMYFCASSDSPPNEKLFFGSGTQLSVL.

The V call is TRBV6-1, the J call TRBJ1-1; no definite D call. Trimming removed 1 base at V and 0 bases at J, with 6 bases between. Germline loops: CDR1 MNHNS, CDR2 SASEGT. This CDR3 has 14 amino acids. CDR3 coding DNA: TGTGCCAGCAGTGAAGGGGGAATGAACACTGAAGCTTTCTTT. Translation gives CASSEGGMNTEAFF.

This clone was observed a few times. The chain couples TRBV7-9 to TRBJ1-1, with 10 bases lining up with TRBD1. The trim removed 3 bases at V and 3 bases at J, leaving 4 bases unmatched. The CDR3 spans 15 residues. CDR1 and CDR2 from the germline V gene are SEHNR and FQNEAQ (reference sequence). The CDR3: CASSLRTGGDTEAFF. CDR3 DNA sequence: TGTGCCAGCAGCTTGAGGACAGGGGGGGACACTGAAGCTTTCTTT.

The V gene is TRBV5-4, the J gene TRBJ2-1; the match to TRBD2 covers 7 bases. Trimming at V came to 3 bases and at J to 9 bases, leaving 9 bases not matched to a gene. Germline lookup yields CDR1 SGHNT and CDR2 YYREEE (reference sequence). The CDR3 has 14 amino acids. The CDR3 DNA reads TGTGCCAGCAGCTCCCCTGCGGGGAGGGGTGAGCAGTTCTTC. Amino acid sequence: CASSSPAGRGEQFF.

V gene TRBV5-1 combines with J gene TRBJ2-5; 9 positions agree with TRBD1. TRBJ2-7 matches the DNA end more closely, so the J call is doubtful. This CDR3 comprises 17 residues. The germline V gene has CDR1 SGHRS and CDR2 YFSETQ. The chain's CDR3 is CASSLASLRDRDYEQYF. CDR3 nucleotides: TGCGCCAGCAGCTTGGCCTCCTTGCGGGACAGGGACTACGAGCAGTACTTC.

The chain uses TRBV6-1 and TRBJ1-3; TRBD1 might be the D (6 bases). The germline V gene has CDR1 MNHNS and CDR2 SASEGT. This CDR3 is built from 14 residues. With 7 bases removed from V and 0 bases from J, the gap between germline ends came to 10 bases. The CDR3 sequence is CASIDRNSGNTIYF. CDR3 DNA: TGTGCCAGCATTGACAGGAACTCTGGAAACACCATATATTTT.

This clone was found a few times. The chain is built from TRBV6-5 and TRBJ2-2; D not certain. Germline loops: CDR1 MNHEY, CDR2 SVGAGI. V shed 2 bases and J shed 7 bases, with 14 bases lying between them. The CDR3 has 15 amino acids. DNA for the CDR3: TGTGCCAGCAGTTACGAAATTCCCGCCCTCGGGGAGCTGTTTTTT. Translation: CASSYEIPALGELFF.

J is TRBJ2-5 and V is TRBV6-1; 8 bases fit TRBD1. J was trimmed by 5 bases and V by 6 bases; bases with no gene match: 5. Looked up from germline, CDR1 is MNHNS and CDR2 is SASEGT. The CDR3 spans 13 residues. In DNA, the CDR3 is TGTGCCAGCAGCGGGGACAGGCGGGAGACCCAGTACTTC. It yields the protein CASSGDRRETQYF.

The chain links TRBV6-1 to TRBJ2-5; D is unresolved. Trimming shortened V by 6 bases and J by 3 bases, and 11 bases separated the two germline ends. Germline CDR1 and CDR2: MNHNS and SASEGT. This CDR3 has 13 amino acids. In DNA form, the CDR3 reads TGTGCCAGCAGCAACGGTGAGAAAGAGACCCAGTACTTC. Translation gives CASSNGEKETQYF.

The chain combines TRBV27 with TRBJ1-1; D is unresolved. Germline-derived CDR1 and CDR2 are MNHEY and SMNVEV (reference sequence). The CDR3 runs 15 residues. The V end was cut by 3 bases, the J end by 4 bases, with 15 bases between. This chain's CDR3 is CASSFRHLGATEAFF. The CDR3 DNA sequence: TGTGCCAGCAGTTTCCGACACCTCGGCGCCACTGAAGCTTTCTTT.

The chain is built from TRBV12-5 and TRBJ2-1; TRBD2 aligns across 8 bases. The CDR3 sequence is 15 residues long. Unmatched junction bases numbered 7, after V lost 5 bases and J lost 4 bases. Germline V gene data show CDR1 as LGHNT and CDR2 as FRNRAP. The CDR3 region has the DNA TGTGCTAGTGGTGCCCGACTAGCGCTTTACAATGAGCAGTTCTTC. Encoded protein: CASGARLALYNEQFF.

This rearrangement joins TRBV5-1 to TRBJ2-3; 8 bases agree with TRBD2. The length of the CDR3 is 16 residues. CDR1 is SGHRS and CDR2 is YFSETQ in the germline V gene. J was trimmed by 5 bases and V by 5 bases; bases with no gene match: 13. In nucleotides, the CDR3 is TGCGCCAGCAGTGAATTAGCGGGACGAGTAGGAGATACGCAGTATTTT. Translating it yields CASSELAGRVGDTQYF.

Written as DNA, the CDR3 is TGTGCCAGCAGCTTCACAGGGAGTAGTCAGTACTTC. Its protein is CASSFTGSSQYF. V gene TRBV5-4 combines with J gene TRBJ2-7; maybe TRBD1 (6 bases). The CDR3 loop spans 12 amino acids. Trimming stripped 2 bases from V and 10 bases from J, with 13 bases between. Per germline, CDR1 SGHNT and CDR2 YYREEE (reference sequence). The whole variable domain, filled in from reference TRBV5-4 and TRBJ2-7, reads ETGVTQSPTHLIKTRGQQVTLRCSSQSGHNTVSWYQQALGQGPQFIFQYYREEENGRGNFPPRFSGLQFPNYSSELNVNALELDDSALYLCASSFTGSSQYFGPGTRLTVT.

The chain has TRBV2 and TRBJ1-4; TRBD1 matches 7 bases. The CDR3 has 16 amino acids. Germline values: CDR1 SNHLY, CDR2 FYNNEI. The ends lost 7 bases at V and 0 bases at J; junction bases unmatched: 8. The CDR3 sequence: CASNRDSLATNEKLFF. DNA for the CDR3: TGTGCCAGCAATCGGGACAGCCTTGCAACTAATGAAAAACTGTTTTTT.

The count of this clone is one. The V and J genes are TRBV7-8 and TRBJ1-5; possibly TRBD1 for D (5 bases). This CDR3 has 18 residues. CDR1 SGHVS and CDR2 FQNEAQ come from the germline V gene. The germline V and J ends were trimmed by 1 base and 1 base, with 17 bases remaining between them. CDR3 sequence reads: CASSLVEDSLISNQPQHF. In DNA form, the CDR3 reads TGTGCCAGCAGCTTAGTTGAAGACAGCTTAATAAGCAATCAGCCCCAGCATTTT.

This chain uses TRBV4-2 with TRBJ1-1, with TRBD1 identical over 10 bases. The V gene end was trimmed by 0 bases and the J gene end by 4 bases; junction bases not matched to a gene: 5. Germline assignment: CDR1 LGHNA and CDR2 YNFKEQ. The CDR3 loop spans 16 amino acids. The DNA for the CDR3 is TGTGCCAGCAGCCAAGAGCCGGGACAGGGGCGCACTGAAGCTTTCTTT. It yields the protein CASSQEPGQGRTEAFF.

The CDR3 coding sequence is TGTGCCAGCAGCCAAGACACAACTAATGAAAAACTGTTTTTT. Translation gives CASSQDTTNEKLFF. The rearrangement joins TRBV4-2 to TRBJ1-4; unclear D gene. Between the trimmed V and J ends, which lost 0 bases and 0 bases, there was a span of 2 bases. The CDR3 is made up of 14 amino acids. CDR1 is LGHNA, CDR2 YNFKEQ, per germline.